A single sample is the source of the 19 T cell receptor beta chains below, sequenced in a study of regulatory T cells in long-lasting Graves disease. The time point: newly diagnosed GD, antithyroid drugs for less than 3 months. TCR sequences were obtained from RNA taken from PBMCs. CDR3 regions were amplified by Arm-PCR using iRepertoire HTBI primers to build TCR beta libraries. MiXCR, run by TCRdb on the multiplex PCR reads, gives a single entry per CDR3 protein. The profile shows some 320,000 distinct CDR3 sequences, 18% of them singletons. The sequences come from peripheral blood mononuclear cells (PBMCs), collected at new diagnosis, from a patient treated with antithyroid drugs. These receptors all stem from a female donor with Graves disease.

This clonotype appeared many times. The chain joins TRBV5-1 to TRBJ1-1, with TRBD1 matching over 7 bases. Germline V gene lookup returns CDR1 SGHRS and CDR2 YFSETQ. J gave up 5 bases and V 2 bases, and 6 bases lay outside the gene matches. CDR3 size: 14 residues. The CDR3 DNA follows: TGCGCCAGCAGCTTATACAGGGGAGGGACTGAAGCTTTCTTT. Translated, it gives CASSLYRGGTEAFF.

This clonotype has more than one count but fewer than ten. V and J are TRBV7-9 and TRBJ1-2; no definite D call. Per germline, CDR1 SEHNR and CDR2 FQNEAQ (reference sequence). The CDR3 contains 12 residues. Trimming shortened V by 4 bases and J by 10 bases, and 13 bases separated the two germline ends. CDR3 amino acids: CASSSPRPDYTF. CDR3 bases: TGTGCCAGCAGCTCACCGAGGCCGGACTACACCTTC.

Turning to this clonotype: With only one base between it and a far larger clone, this is likely a read error. This chain uses TRBV12-3 or TRBV12-4 with TRBJ2-7, with 9 bases identical to TRBD1. After removal of 6 bases from V and 7 bases from J, the junction contained 13 bases not matched to a gene. The CDR3 totals 15 residues. CDR3 bases: TGTGCCAGCAGCAAGTCGGGACAGGGCCGCAATGAGCAGTACTTC. Translating gives CASSKSGQGRNEQYF.

This clonotype was detected many times. The J gene is TRBJ2-5, the V gene TRBV28; D gene uncertain. The J call may not be correct, given that the DNA end is closer to TRBJ2-7. Germline V CDR1 and CDR2: MDHEN, SYDVKM. There are 12 residues in the CDR3. The CDR3 region is CASRKFSYEQYF. In DNA form, the CDR3 reads TGTGCCAGTAGAAAGTTTTCCTACGAGCAGTACTTC.

The table lists this clonotype with many counts. V and J are TRBV19 and TRBJ2-3, with 7 bases fitting TRBD1. This CDR3 comprises 15 residues. The J segment lost 0 bases and the V segment lost 7 bases, leaving 7 bases of the junction unmatched. Germline V lookup: CDR1 LNHDA, CDR2 SQIVND (reference sequence). The CDR3 DNA reads as TGTGCCAGTAACCGGCAGGGGGTGAGCACAGATACGCAGTATTTT. Its translation is CASNRQGVSTDTQYF.

This clonotype was seen a few times. This chain links TRBV19 with TRBJ1-3, with a weak D call TRBD1 (5 bases). CDR3 length: 17 amino acids. V dropped 7 bases and J dropped 0 bases, with 19 bases sitting between them. Germline V CDR1 and CDR2: LNHDA, SQIVND (reference sequence). The CDR3 here is CASNSGTRIYSGNTIYF. CDR3 bases: TGTGCCAGTAACTCCGGGACCAGGATCTACTCTGGAAACACCATATATTTT. Looking up the rest from reference TRBV19 and TRBJ1-3 gives the full variable domain: DGGITQSPKYLFRKEGQNVTLSCEQNLNHDAMYWYRQDPGQGLRLIYYSQIVNDFQKGDIAEGYSVSREKKESFPLTVTSAQKNPTAFYLCASNSGTRIYSGNTIYFGEGSWLTVV.

There are many counts of this clonotype. V gene TRBV7-3 combines with J gene TRBJ1-1; 7 bases are shared with TRBD1. The J segment lost 1 base and the V segment lost 5 bases, leaving 1 base of the junction unmatched. The CDR3 has 13 residues. CDR1 and CDR2 from the germline V gene are SGHTA and FQGTGA. The CDR3 loop is CASSRQGNTEAFF. In nucleotides, the CDR3 is TGTGCCAGCAGCCGACAGGGGAACACTGAAGCTTTCTTT.

This clonotype was recorded at least ten times. CDR3 protein: CASSLDGRAETQYF. Written as DNA, the CDR3 is TGTGCCAGCAGCTTAGACGGTCGGGCGGAGACCCAGTACTTC. This chain connects TRBV7-3 to TRBJ2-5; D remains unclear. The germline V gene has CDR1 SGHTA and CDR2 FQGTGA. Between the trimmed V and J ends, which lost 2 bases and 5 bases, there was a span of 12 bases. This CDR3 is built from 14 residues.

The J gene is TRBJ2-1, the V gene TRBV3-1, with 8 positions matching TRBD2. CDR1 is LGHDT, CDR2 YNNKEL, per germline (reference sequence). The CDR3 runs 15 residues. J lost 5 bases, V lost 4 bases, and 7 bases had no gene match. CDR3: CASSPGTRKNNEQFF. CDR3 sequence (DNA): TGTGCCAGCAGCCCCGGGACTAGGAAGAACAATGAGCAGTTCTTC.

The chain couples TRBV20-1 to TRBJ2-1; a possible D gene is TRBD2 (5 bases). Germline V gene data show CDR1 as DFQATT and CDR2 as SNEGSKA (reference sequence). The length of the CDR3 is 13 residues. V was pared by 3 bases and J by 4 bases, with 10 bases between. CDR3 sequence: CSARAGGYNEQFF. DNA for the CDR3: TGCAGTGCTAGGGCCGGCGGGTACAATGAGCAGTTCTTC.

This clonotype was found many times. The V and J genes are TRBV27 and TRBJ2-5; 8 bases map to TRBD1. J lost 5 bases, V lost 0 bases, and 5 bases had no gene match. Germline V gene data show CDR1 as MNHEY and CDR2 as SMNVEV (reference sequence). CDR3 length: 15 amino acids. The CDR3 is CASSLSGDRRETQYF. The CDR3 bases are TGTGCCAGCAGTTTATCGGGGGACAGGAGGGAGACCCAGTACTTC.

The table lists this clonotype with a few counts. The chain is built from TRBV7-9 and TRBJ2-2, with D perhaps being TRBD1 or TRBD2 (5 bases each). The germline V gene encodes CDR1 SEHNR and CDR2 FQNEAQ (reference sequence). The CDR3 loop spans 15 amino acids. Trimming cost V 5 bases and J 4 bases, with 14 bases left between them. This CDR3 reads CASSRGQGVTGELFF. CDR3 bases: TGTGCCAGCAGCCGAGGGCAGGGTGTCACCGGGGAGCTGTTTTTT.

V is TRBV28 and J is TRBJ2-7; D unresolved. The CDR3 has 10 amino acids. V lost 5 bases, J lost 2 bases, and 1 base lay in between. Germline values: CDR1 MDHEN, CDR2 SYDVKM. CDR3 nucleotide sequence: TGTGCCAGCAGTACCTACGAGCAGTACTTC. Translating gives CASSTYEQYF.

V usage is TRBV5-1 and J usage is TRBJ2-6; TRBD1 might be the D (6 bases). CDR3 size: 16 residues. V dropped 0 bases and J dropped 4 bases, with 11 bases sitting between them. The germline V gene encodes CDR1 SGHRS and CDR2 YFSETQ. CDR3 residues: CASSLAPGVGANVLTF. The CDR3 DNA sequence: TGCGCCAGCAGCTTGGCCCCAGGGGTCGGGGCCAACGTCCTGACTTTC.

This clonotype came up many times. J is TRBJ2-2 and V is TRBV6-1; no firm D call. The V end lost 8 bases, the J end lost 5 bases, and 15 bases lay between the germline ends. Per germline, CDR1 MNHNS and CDR2 SASEGT. The CDR3 is made up of 14 amino acids. Written as DNA, the CDR3 is TGTGCCAGCGCGAGGTTGGGTGGAACCGGGGAGCTGTTTTTT. As protein: CASARLGGTGELFF.

The table lists this clonotype with many counts. The chain couples TRBV28 to TRBJ2-3, with a tentative D call TRBD2 (5 bases). There are 16 residues in the CDR3. Trimming removed 5 bases at V and 1 base at J, with 16 bases between. Germline V lookup: CDR1 MDHEN, CDR2 SYDVKM. Here the CDR3 DNA reads TGTGCCAGCAGTGGCGTCCGGGGTAGTGGCACAGATACGCAGTATTTT. This sequence encodes CASSGVRGSGTDTQYF.

Concerning this clonotype itself: Only one base separates this from a far larger clonotype, so it likely reflects a read error. The chain carries TRBV6-2 or TRBV6-3 and TRBJ1-1; TRBD1 matches 7 bases. Germline V lookup: CDR1 MNHEY, CDR2 SVGEGT. The CDR3 is 13 residues long. CDR3 sequence (DNA): TGCGCCAGCAGGGACAGCATGAACACTGAAGCTTTCTTT. This encodes CASRDSMNTEAFF.

This clonotype was observed at least ten times. The chain is built from TRBV7-8 and TRBJ2-1; 7 nucleotides agree with TRBD1. CDR1 is SGHVS and CDR2 is FQNEAQ in the germline V gene. V dropped 7 bases and J dropped 15; count of bases not matched to a gene: 12. The CDR3 loop spans 12 amino acids. CDR3 loop: CASISGRQGPFF. The DNA of the CDR3 is TGTGCCAGCATATCTGGCAGACAGGGTCCGTTCTTC.

This clonotype was counted many times. This chain joins TRBV28 and TRBJ2-7; 11 positions match TRBD1. The CDR3 totals 18 residues. V lost 4 bases and J lost 0; bases outside the gene matches: 11. Germline lookup yields CDR1 MDHEN and CDR2 SYDVKM. This chain's CDR3 is CASSSHRGGTGGSYEQYF. In nucleotides, the CDR3 is TGTGCCAGCAGTTCCCACAGGGGAGGGACAGGGGGCTCCTACGAGCAGTACTTC. Drawing the rest from reference TRBV28 and TRBJ2-7, the complete variable domain is DVKVTQSSRYLVKRTGEKVFLECVQDMDHENMFWYRQDPGLGLRLIYFSYDVKMKEKGDIPEGYSVSREKKERFSLILESASTNQTSMYLCASSSHRGGTGGSYEQYFGPGTRLTVT.